Listed here are 16 T cell receptor beta chains from one sample, sequenced in a study of identifying expanded T cells in peripheral blood. The data were produced by immunoSEQ multiplex PCR, yet TCRdb's version contains in-frame clones alone and is incomplete. The sample lists some 90,000 clones, roughly 86% occurring once. The material sequenced was blood. The receptors originated from a person aged 18 to 75 in good health.

J is TRBJ2-3 and V is TRBV7-8; D could derive from TRBD1 or TRBD2 (5 bases each). The CDR3 is 14 residues long. Germline-derived CDR1 and CDR2 are SGHVS and FQNEAQ. Trimming removed 5 bases at V and 1 base at J, with 10 bases between. CDR3 sequence (DNA): TGTGCCAGCAGCGTAAGGGACGGCACAGATACGCAGTATTTT. Its translation: CASSVRDGTDTQYF.

The V call is TRBV19, the J call TRBJ1-6; 9 bases agree with TRBD1. The ends lost 5 bases at V and 9 bases at J; junction bases unmatched: 8. Per the germline V gene, CDR1 is LNHDA and CDR2 is SQIVND (reference sequence). The CDR3 is made up of 15 amino acids. This CDR3 reads CASSFAPGQGSPLHF. In DNA form, the CDR3 reads TGTGCCAGTAGTTTTGCTCCGGGACAGGGTTCACCCCTCCACTTT.

V gene TRBV5-8 combines with J gene TRBJ2-3; tentatively, D is TRBD1 (5 bases). Germline V CDR1 and CDR2: SGHTS, YDEGEE. Trimming shortened V by 1 base and J by 4 bases, and 10 bases separated the two germline ends. This CDR3 has 14 residues. CDR3 in amino acids: CASSLSSGSDTQYF. The CDR3 nucleotides read TGTGCCAGCAGCTTGAGTTCAGGGTCAGATACGCAGTATTTT.

V and J are TRBV5-5 and TRBJ1-5; D is uncertain. V lost 4 bases and J lost 4, with 18 bases in between. This CDR3 has 16 amino acids. Germline V CDR1 and CDR2: SGHKS, YYEKEE (reference sequence). CDR3 sequence reads: CASSPDPRVVNQPQHF. The DNA for the CDR3 is TGTGCCAGCAGCCCCGATCCCCGGGTTGTTAATCAGCCCCAGCATTTT.

The chain employs TRBV4-1 and TRBJ1-5, with no clear D. The CDR3 spans 15 residues. V lost 0 bases and J lost 5, with 11 bases in between. Per the germline V gene, CDR1 is MGHRA and CDR2 is YSYEKL. DNA of the CDR3: TGCGCCAGCAGCCAAGATTTAAAGGCTGATCAGCCCCAGCATTTT. Protein product: CASSQDLKADQPQHF.

This rearrangement joins TRBV6-5 to TRBJ1-1, with 7 bases matching TRBD1. V was pared by 8 bases and J by 8 bases, with 8 bases of the junction left unmatched. Looked up from germline, CDR1 is MNHEY and CDR2 is SVGAGI. The CDR3 loop spans 12 amino acids. The DNA of the CDR3 is TGTGCCAGCCAACTAGGGGACAGAGAAGCTTTCTTT. It is translated as CASQLGDREAFF.

J is TRBJ2-6 and V is TRBV19; D gene unclear. The V gene lost 5 bases and the J gene lost 0 bases, with 11 bases spanning the gap. Germline values: CDR1 LNHDA, CDR2 SQIVND (reference sequence). This CDR3 is 16 amino acids long. The CDR3 protein is CASSSHSSSGANVLTF. The CDR3 nucleotides are TGTGCCAGTAGTTCCCACTCGAGCTCTGGGGCCAACGTCCTGACTTTC.

The J gene is TRBJ2-7, the V gene TRBV2, with TRBD2 as a possible D gene (6 bases). CDR1 and CDR2 from the germline V gene are SNHLY and FYNNEI. CDR3 length: 14 amino acids. Trimming cost V 7 bases and J 2 bases, with 15 bases left between them. The chain's CDR3 is CASKREGRPYEQYF. CDR3 coding DNA: TGTGCCAGCAAGAGGGAAGGGAGGCCCTACGAGCAGTACTTC.

The chain recombines TRBV5-1 with TRBJ1-5, with TRBD1 matching 7 bases. Per the germline V gene, CDR1 is SGHRS and CDR2 is YFSETQ. V lost 4 bases to trimming and J lost 2 bases; unmatched junction nucleotides: 12. The CDR3 loop spans 17 amino acids. CDR3 sequence: CASSPGQGVGGNQPQHF. The DNA of the CDR3 is TGCGCCAGCAGCCCCGGGCAGGGGGTAGGTGGCAATCAGCCCCAGCATTTT. The variable domain in full, completed from reference TRBV5-1 and TRBJ1-5, reads KAGVTQTPRYLIKTRGQQVTLSCSPISGHRSVSWYQQTPGQGLQFLFEYFSETQRNKGNFPGRFSGRQFSNSRSEMNVSTLELGDSALYLCASSPGQGVGGNQPQHFGDGTRLSIL.

The CDR3 sequence is CATSRAENGQGFFQPQHF. In DNA form, the CDR3 reads TGTGCCACCAGCAGAGCGGAGAACGGACAGGGGTTCTTTCAGCCCCAGCATTTT. This chain joins TRBV15 and TRBJ1-5, with TRBD1 identical over 9 bases. The germline V gene encodes CDR1 LNHNV and CDR2 YYDKDF (reference sequence). This CDR3 has 18 amino acids. V lost 1 base to trimming and J lost 6 bases; unmatched junction nucleotides: 13.

This chain connects TRBV30 to TRBJ1-2; no definite D call. The germline V and J ends were trimmed by 3 bases and 8 bases, with 16 bases remaining between them. The germline V gene has CDR1 GTSNPN and CDR2 SVGIG (reference sequence). The length of the CDR3 is 13 residues. The CDR3 nucleotides are TGTGCCTGGAGAAGCACCCATGCATTCGGCTACACCTTC. The encoded protein is CAWRSTHAFGYTF.

Only one count was recorded for this clone. J is TRBJ2-3 and V is TRBV14, with D unresolved. Germline assignment: CDR1 SGHDN and CDR2 FVKESK. The CDR3 has 16 amino acids. Trimming removed 2 bases from V and 3 bases from J, with 15 bases in between. The CDR3 loop reads CASSQFGYGMTDTQYF. CDR3 nucleotides: TGTGCCAGCAGCCAATTTGGCTACGGAATGACAGATACGCAGTATTTT.

The chain uses TRBV9 and TRBJ2-3; tentative D call: TRBD1 (6 bases). Looked up from germline, CDR1 is SGDLS and CDR2 is YYNGEE. The V and J ends lost 0 bases and 2 bases respectively, with 10 bases between them. The CDR3 is 15 amino acids. Written as DNA, the CDR3 is TGTGCCAGCAGCGTAGCAGGGGCCGTCACAGATACGCAGTATTTT. This encodes CASSVAGAVTDTQYF.

The chain joins TRBV27 to TRBJ2-1; no reliable D call. Trimming shortened V by 4 bases and J by 1 base, and 17 bases separated the two germline ends. Germline assignment: CDR1 MNHEY and CDR2 SMNVEV (reference sequence). The CDR3 is 17 residues long. This CDR3 is CASSSYAPARSYNEQFF. The CDR3 DNA is TGTGCCAGCAGTTCCTACGCCCCCGCTAGATCCTACAATGAGCAGTTCTTC.

This sequence joins TRBV6-1 and TRBJ2-1; D remains ambiguous. Trimming took off 2 bases at V and 2 bases at J, with 7 bases between the two ends. From germline, CDR1 is MNHNS and CDR2 SASEGT. CDR3 length equals 14 residues. CDR3 sequence reads: CASSETVTYNEQFF. The DNA of the CDR3 is TGTGCCAGCAGTGAAACAGTTACCTACAATGAGCAGTTCTTC.

The chain couples TRBV6-5 to TRBJ2-5; D not certain. The CDR3 is made up of 15 amino acids. Trimming took 0 bases from V and 4 from J, leaving 12 bases between them. The V gene's germline CDR1 is MNHEY and CDR2 SVGAGI. The CDR3 nucleotides read TGTGCCAGCAGTTACTCGGATCTATTGGGAGAGACCCAGTACTTC. It specifies CASSYSDLLGETQYF.